This TCR beta chain was captured in a study of blood T cells in healthy people across ages. General study points: Any changes in expanded clonotypes were possibly confounded, as donor CMV status remained unknown.

The use of a sample-barcoded 5' primer and a J-beta primer mix characterized a second PCR of about 6 to 12 cycles. TCRdb called the 5' RACE reads again in MiXCR, with one record for every CDR3 protein. The sample holds about 680,000 distinct CDR3 sequences, 49% seen once. Investigators took about 9.4 milliliters of peripheral blood from every donor. V lost 4 bases, J lost 3 bases, and 7 bases stayed unmatched. The CDR3 consists of 15 residues. Germline loops: CDR1 SEHNR, CDR2 FQNEAQ (reference sequence). Comment on this clonotype: Its antigen is not identified.

The V and J genes are TRBV7-9 and TRBJ2-7, with 9 bases aligning to TRBD2. This clonotype was obtained from a woman in her fifties or sixties in good health. The sample consisted of blood. CDR3 sequence reads: CASSSSAGGIYEQYF. The CDR3, as DNA: TGTGCCAGCAGCTCTTCCGCGGGAGGGATCTACGAGCAGTACTTC. The complete variable domain, with remaining parts taken from reference TRBV7-9 and TRBJ2-7, reads DTGVSQNPRHKITKRGQNVTFRCDPISEHNRLYWYRQTLGQGPEFLTYFQNEAQLEKSRLLSDRFSAERPKGSFSTLEIQRTEQGDSAMYLCASSSSAGGIYEQYFGPGTRLTVT.